The subject of this entry is one T cell receptor (beta chain). This entry belongs to a study of T-cell reconstitution after alpha-beta-depleted transplantation in children. During its preparation, the TCRbeta library received unique molecular identifiers. MiXCR, applied by TCRdb to the PCR reads, yields one record per CDR3 protein. This sample has 250,000 to 350,000 distinct CDR3 sequences, with about 10% found just once. CDR1 is ENHRY and CDR2 is SYGVKD in the germline V gene. Trimming cost V 0 bases and J 5 bases; bases outside gene matches: 4. The CDR3 sequence is 15 residues long. The receptor comes from a human donor who donated a stem cell graft to a child with SCID. This chain joins TRBV10-3 and TRBJ1-2, with TRBD1 matching over 9 bases. The material sequenced was PBMCs from the stem cell graft donor, taken from the stem cell graft. Here the CDR3 reads CAISESMGQGYGYTF. The DNA of the CDR3 is TGTGCCATCAGTGAGTCGATGGGACAGGGTTATGGCTACACCTTC.